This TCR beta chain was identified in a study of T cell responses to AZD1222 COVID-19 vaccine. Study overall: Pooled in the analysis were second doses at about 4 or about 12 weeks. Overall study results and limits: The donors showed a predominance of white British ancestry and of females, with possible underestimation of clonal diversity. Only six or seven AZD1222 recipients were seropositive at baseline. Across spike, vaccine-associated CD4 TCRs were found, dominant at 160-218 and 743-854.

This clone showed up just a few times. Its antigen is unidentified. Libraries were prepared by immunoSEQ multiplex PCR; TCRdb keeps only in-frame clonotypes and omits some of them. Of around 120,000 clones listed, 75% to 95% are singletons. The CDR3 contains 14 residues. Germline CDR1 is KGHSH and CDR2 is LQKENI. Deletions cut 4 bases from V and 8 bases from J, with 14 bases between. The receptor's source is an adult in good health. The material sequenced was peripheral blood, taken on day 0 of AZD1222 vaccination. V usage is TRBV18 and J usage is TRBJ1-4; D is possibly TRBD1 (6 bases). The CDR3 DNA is TGTGCCAGCTCACTTTCGGGACAAGGGGAAAAACTGTTTTTT. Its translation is CASSLSGQGEKLFF.